Sequencing of this TCR beta chain was carried out in a study of T cells in Graves' hyperthyroidism and ophthalmopathy. Study conclusions and caveats: Ophthalmopathy was separated from stable hyperthyroidism by a 13 V-J model. Blood shared most expanded thyroid clonotypes above 0.001.

RNA transcripts gave rise to amplified TCR beta CDR3 regions. The TCR CDR3 was amplified in a first-round RT-PCR using the HTBI primer set. TCRdb reprocessed the multiplex PCR reads with MiXCR, giving one entry per CDR3 protein. This sample has some 510,000 distinct CDR3 sequences, with about 20% found just once. A patient was excluded if there was uncontrolled infection, other autoimmune disease, pregnancy or lactation. The CDR3 consists of 16 residues. V was pared by 5 bases and J by 6 bases, with 12 bases of the junction left unmatched. Germline-derived CDR1 and CDR2 are WSHSY and SAAADI. As to this clonotype: The antigen remains unidentified.

Sequencing was performed on blood. The rearrangement uses TRBV10-2 and TRBJ1-1; 10 bases align to TRBD1. The source is a man between 18 and 29 years old with Graves' hyperthyroidism. The CDR3 DNA reads TGCGCCAGCAGTTCCGGGACAGGGGTCGTGCGCTCTGAAGCTTTCTTT. It yields the protein CASSSGTGVVRSEAFF.